Listed here are 20 T cell receptor beta chains from one sample, sequenced in a study of T cell repertoires in cytomegalovirus infection. These receptors lack a known antigen. TCRdb re-analysed the reads in MiXCR, keeping a single row per CDR3 protein. In the table there are 700,000 to 850,000 distinct CDR3 sequences, approximately 30% of which are singletons. The sequenced sample was cultured CD8+ T cells from PBMCs, obtained from culture after CMV antigen stimulation. These receptors were taken from a human donor in good health (CMV status not recorded). Some clones in this sample may be carry-over from other donors' samples.

The rearrangement uses TRBV27 and TRBJ2-1; 9 positions agree with TRBD2. CDR3 length: 17 amino acids. Germline trimming cut 5 bases from V and 8 bases from J; bases unmatched to any gene: 16. Germline V gene lookup returns CDR1 MNHEY and CDR2 SMNVEV (reference sequence). CDR3 loop: CASSPGVAGVLGDEQFF. The CDR3 coding sequence is TGTGCCAGCAGTCCCGGGGTAGCGGGGGTCCTGGGGGATGAGCAGTTCTTC.

This clonotype was observed a few times. The CDR3 sequence: CAISPRTGRDTEAFF. DNA of the CDR3: TGTGCCATCAGTCCCCGGACAGGGCGGGACACTGAAGCTTTCTTT. This rearrangement joins TRBV10-3 to TRBJ1-1; TRBD1 matches at 8 bases. This CDR3 is built from 15 residues. The V gene's germline CDR1 is ENHRY and CDR2 SYGVKD. V trimming: 5 bases; J trimming: 3 bases; junction bases outside the gene matches: 8.

This clonotype has more than one count but fewer than ten. V usage is TRBV2 and J usage is TRBJ1-1, with TRBD1 matching over 9 bases. Trimming at V came to 5 bases and at J to 6 bases, leaving 7 bases not matched to a gene. The length of the CDR3 is 14 residues. Germline-derived CDR1 and CDR2 are SNHLY and FYNNEI. CDR3 residues: CASSHGTGKAEAFF. The CDR3 DNA is TGTGCCAGCAGTCACGGGACAGGGAAGGCTGAAGCTTTCTTT.

This clonotype was seen many times. The rearrangement links TRBV7-2 to TRBJ2-3, with 16 nucleotides matching TRBD2. The CDR3 has 19 residues. V trimming: 5 bases; J trimming: 4 bases; junction bases outside the gene matches: 12. From germline, CDR1 is SGHTA and CDR2 FQGNSA. The chain's CDR3 is CASSLGLAGGPTQSDTQYF. For the CDR3, the DNA is TGTGCCAGCAGCCTGGGACTAGCGGGGGGGCCAACCCAGTCAGATACGCAGTATTTT.

This clonotype was seen repeatedly, ten times or more. The CDR3, as DNA: TGTGCCAGCAGCTTTCTTAGCGGGGGGGCGAGAGAGACCCAGTACTTC. Translated, it gives CASSFLSGGARETQYF. The V gene is TRBV7-6, the J gene TRBJ2-5; 11 bases match TRBD2. Germline loops: CDR1 SGHVS, CDR2 FNYEAQ. Trimming removed 3 bases from V and 4 bases from J; junction bases left unmatched: 7. CDR3 length: 16 residues.

This rearrangement joins TRBV5-6 to TRBJ2-7, with TRBD2 identical over 9 bases. Germline V gene sequence: CDR1 SGHDT, CDR2 YYEEEE. This CDR3 region has 14 residues. V was clipped by 4 bases and J by 6 bases; unmatched bases: 8. CDR3 loop: CASSAVAGVSEQYV. The CDR3 nucleotides read TGTGCCAGCAGCGCGGTAGCGGGGGTCTCCGAGCAGTACGTC.

This clonotype came up many times. The rearrangement links TRBV19 to TRBJ2-2; 8 nucleotides line up with TRBD2. CDR1 and CDR2 (germline): LNHDA, SQIVND (reference sequence). V shed 3 bases and J 9 bases; nucleotides not matched to a gene: 6. The CDR3 loop spans 14 amino acids. The CDR3 bases are TGTGCCAGTAGTATCCCGGGGGGGTACCGGGAGCTGTTTTTT. This codes for CASSIPGGYRELFF.

The CDR3 reads CASSQLGEGRGEKLFF. The CDR3, as DNA: TGTGCCAGCAGCCAACTTGGAGAGGGGCGAGGTGAAAAACTGTTTTTT. The chain has TRBV14 and TRBJ1-4; D may be TRBD1 (5 bases). In germline, CDR1 is SGHDN, CDR2 FVKESK. V gave up 2 bases and J gave up 7 bases, with 17 bases separating them. The CDR3 runs to 16 residues.

On this clonotype itself: A read error may explain this, as a much larger clone is one base away. J is TRBJ1-6 and V is TRBV12-3 or TRBV12-4, with D perhaps matching TRBD1 (5 bases). This CDR3 has 17 amino acids. V was shortened by 5 bases and J by 0 bases, with 14 bases between the two germline ends. CDR3 loop: CASSEGRASSYNSPLHF. CDR3 nucleotides: TGTGCCAGCAGTGAGGGGCGGGCGAGCTCCTATAATTCACCCCTCCACTTT.

The CDR3 region is CASSVRTGAYEQYF. DNA for the CDR3: TGTGCCAGCAGTGTCCGGACAGGCGCCTACGAGCAGTACTTC. This chain connects TRBV6-1 to TRBJ2-7; 7 bases are shared with TRBD1. V lost 4 bases and J lost 2; bases outside the gene matches: 5. The CDR3 runs to 14 residues. The germline V gene has CDR1 MNHNS and CDR2 SASEGT.

This chain joins TRBV12-3 or TRBV12-4 and TRBJ2-1; a possible D gene is TRBD1 (6 bases). The CDR3 is made up of 15 amino acids. The germline V and J ends were trimmed by 5 bases and 2 bases, with 13 bases remaining between them. CDR3 protein: CASSGQRGPYNEQFF. CDR3 nucleotide sequence: TGTGCCAGCAGTGGACAGAGAGGACCCTACAATGAGCAGTTCTTC.

In its sample, this clonotype was seen a few times. V usage is TRBV7-6 and J usage is TRBJ1-2; D is possibly TRBD1 (6 bases). Trimming pared 5 bases from V and 4 bases from J, leaving 23 bases between. The germline V gene has CDR1 SGHVS and CDR2 FNYEAQ. This CDR3 region has 17 residues. CDR3 coding DNA: TGTGCCAGCAGCCCGGGGGGGGGGGCGGCGTTCGTCTATGGCTACACCTTC. Residues: CASSPGGGAAFVYGYTF. Full variable domain (missing parts from reference TRBV7-6 and TRBJ1-2): GAGVSQSPRYKVTKRGQDVALRCDPISGHVSLYWYRQALGQGPEFLTYFNYEAQQDKSGLPNDRFSAERPEGSISTLTIQRTEQRDSAMYRCASSPGGGAAFVYGYTFGSGTRLTVV.

This clonotype was counted many times. The rearrangement links TRBV7-8 to TRBJ2-3; 10 bases agree with TRBD2. Germline V CDR1 and CDR2: SGHVS, FQNEAQ. This CDR3 is 15 amino acids long. The junction had 1 base not matched to a gene; V was cut back by 3 bases and J by 1 base. CDR3 nucleotides: TGTGCCAGCAGCTTCGGGACTAGCGGCACAGATACGCAGTATTTT. This sequence encodes CASSFGTSGTDTQYF.

This clonotype has just a few counts. The chain couples TRBV6-1 to TRBJ2-7; 7 nucleotides align to TRBD2. The CDR3 extends over 18 amino acids. V lost 7 bases to trimming and J lost 3 bases; unmatched junction nucleotides: 21. Germline V CDR1 and CDR2: MNHNS, SASEGT. CDR3 sequence (DNA): TGTGCCAGCAACCAAGCGGGATGGAGGGCCTCGAGGGGCTACGAGCAGTACGTC. Encoded protein: CASNQAGWRASRGYEQYV.

In this sample, this clonotype turned up a few times. Without the conserved terminal phenylalanine or tryptophan, this CDR3 likely stems from a read error. No DNA is shown, since the ends of the CDR3 on it are uncertain; the CDR3 is the one TCRdb lists. V usage is TRBV7-2 and J usage is TRBJ1-2. Per the germline V gene, CDR1 is SGHTA and CDR2 is FQGNSA. Ends included, the CDR3 has 9 residues. The CDR3 is CASSSVRSL.

This clonotype was recorded at least ten times. The V and J genes are TRBV28 and TRBJ2-3; 14 bases agree with TRBD2. Germline loops: CDR1 MDHEN, CDR2 SYDVKM. V was pared by 5 bases and J by 5 bases, with 6 bases of the junction left unmatched. The CDR3 consists of 16 residues. The CDR3 here is CASSLGLAGGGDTQYF. CDR3 sequence (DNA): TGTGCCAGCAGTCTAGGACTAGCGGGGGGCGGAGATACGCAGTATTTT.

There are a few counts of this clonotype. The CDR3 region is CASSPRGGSGGGYTF. The CDR3 DNA reads as TGTGCCAGCAGTCCCAGAGGAGGGTCAGGAGGGGGCTACACCTTC. The chain uses TRBV27 and TRBJ1-2; D is undetermined. The germline gives CDR1 MNHEY, CDR2 SMNVEV (reference sequence). The V end lost 5 bases, the J end lost 8 bases, and 21 bases lay between the germline ends. This CDR3 has 15 residues.

The chain employs TRBV19 and TRBJ2-3, with D perhaps TRBD2 (6 bases). V gave up 3 bases and J gave up 4 bases, with 14 bases separating them. The V gene's germline CDR1 is LNHDA and CDR2 SQIVND (reference sequence). This CDR3 spans 15 amino acids. CDR3 in DNA: TGTGCCAGTAGTATCCGCGGGCAGCGGGCAGATACGCAGTATTTT. Residues: CASSIRGQRADTQYF.

This clonotype came up a few times. This chain joins TRBV7-9 and TRBJ1-2; tentatively, D is TRBD1 (5 bases). V was pared by 5 bases and J by 1 base, with 17 bases between. The CDR3 covers 16 residues. CDR1 is SEHNR and CDR2 is FQNEAQ in the germline V gene (reference sequence). CDR3 loop: CASSTGGALGNYGYTF. CDR3 sequence (DNA): TGTGCCAGCAGCACAGGCGGGGCGCTGGGTAACTATGGCTACACCTTC.

The sample holds a few counts of this clonotype. At one of its ends the junction is not consistent with the germline gene, which may arise from a read error. CDR3 in DNA: TGCGCCAGCAGTCAAGACTCGCTGCTCAGCTCTGGAAACACCATATATTTT. Its translation is CASSQDSLLSSGNTIYF. V is TRBV4-3 and J is TRBJ1-3; no clear D gene. CDR1 and CDR2 from the germline V gene are LGHNA and YSLEER. This CDR3 is built from 17 residues.